These 5 T cell receptor beta chains share one sample of origin, sequenced in a study of T cell changes during pregnancy in multiple sclerosis. Assay used: immunoSEQ multiplex PCR; TCRdb lists only in-frame clones, some missing. The sample consists of 100,000 or so clones, approximately 94% of them appearing once. The specimen was peripheral blood, collected in the second trimester of pregnancy. These receptors all stem from a female donor with multiple sclerosis, enrolled in a pregnancy study.

The DNA of the CDR3 is TGTGCCAGCAGTTCATATGACAGGAACTACGAGCAGTACTTC. Its protein is CASSSYDRNYEQYF. V and J are TRBV28 and TRBJ2-7; D is possibly TRBD1 (6 bases). The germline CDR1 and CDR2 sequences are MDHEN and SYDVKM. The length of the CDR3 is 14 residues. V lost 4 bases to trimming and J lost 3 bases, with 13 bases between them. The variable domain in full, with the rest retrieved from reference TRBV28 and TRBJ2-7, is DVKVTQSSRYLVKRTGEKVFLECVQDMDHENMFWYRQDPGLGLRLIYFSYDVKMKEKGDIPEGYSVSREKKERFSLILESASTNQTSMYLCASSSYDRNYEQYFGPGTRLTVT.

This clone was seen a single time. The chain carries TRBV15 and TRBJ1-5, with TRBD1 matching 9 bases. The CDR3 is 17 residues long. The trim removed 1 base at V and 3 bases at J, leaving 7 bases unmatched. Per germline, CDR1 LNHNV and CDR2 YYDKDF (reference sequence). The chain's CDR3 is CATSRGGGTGNNQPQHF. As DNA, the CDR3 is TGTGCCACCAGCAGAGGGGGCGGGACAGGGAACAATCAGCCCCAGCATTTT.

V is TRBV10-3 and J is TRBJ1-1; D may be TRBD1 (5 bases). Trimming removed 11 bases at V and 4 bases at J, with 14 bases between. This CDR3 is built from 12 residues. The V gene's germline CDR1 is ENHRY and CDR2 SYGVKD. The CDR3 region is CASQGLSTEAFF. The CDR3 DNA follows: TGTGCCTCCCAGGGCCTGAGCACTGAAGCTTTCTTT.

The chain recombines TRBV9 with TRBJ1-2; D not certain. The CDR3 is 15 amino acids. Germline V gives CDR1 SGDLS, CDR2 YYNGEE. V was shortened by 1 base and J by 0 bases, with 10 bases between the two germline ends. The CDR3 region has the DNA TGTGCCAGCAGCGTATCCGGGGTCCCTAACTATGGCTACACCTTC. Its protein product is CASSVSGVPNYGYTF.

The chain recombines TRBV6-5 with TRBJ1-1; D is possibly TRBD1 (5 bases). This CDR3 contains 15 residues. V was pared by 3 bases and J by 1 base, with 12 bases between. CDR1 is MNHEY, CDR2 SVGAGI, per germline. The CDR3 DNA reads as TGTGCCAGCAGTTATGTGACAGCGAGGAACACTGAAGCTTTCTTT. Amino acid sequence: CASSYVTARNTEAFF.